This TCR beta chain originates from a study of blood T cell repertoires in COVID-19. Sequencing was performed with immunoSEQ multiplex PCR; in TCRdb, only in-frame clones are kept and a portion is missing. The sample carries 150,000 to 200,000 clones, over 60% recorded once. V was clipped by 4 bases and J by 7 bases; unmatched bases: 6. Germline CDR1 MNHEY, CDR2 SVGAGI. There are 14 residues in the CDR3. The material sequenced was peripheral blood. The gene calls are TRBV6-5 and TRBJ1-2; 10 bases align to TRBD1. The receptor was derived from a man aged 55-75 years with acute or convalescent COVID-19. CDR3 in amino acids: CASSSGQGTGGYTF. The DNA for the CDR3 is TGTGCCAGCAGTTCGGGACAGGGGACTGGTGGCTACACCTTC.